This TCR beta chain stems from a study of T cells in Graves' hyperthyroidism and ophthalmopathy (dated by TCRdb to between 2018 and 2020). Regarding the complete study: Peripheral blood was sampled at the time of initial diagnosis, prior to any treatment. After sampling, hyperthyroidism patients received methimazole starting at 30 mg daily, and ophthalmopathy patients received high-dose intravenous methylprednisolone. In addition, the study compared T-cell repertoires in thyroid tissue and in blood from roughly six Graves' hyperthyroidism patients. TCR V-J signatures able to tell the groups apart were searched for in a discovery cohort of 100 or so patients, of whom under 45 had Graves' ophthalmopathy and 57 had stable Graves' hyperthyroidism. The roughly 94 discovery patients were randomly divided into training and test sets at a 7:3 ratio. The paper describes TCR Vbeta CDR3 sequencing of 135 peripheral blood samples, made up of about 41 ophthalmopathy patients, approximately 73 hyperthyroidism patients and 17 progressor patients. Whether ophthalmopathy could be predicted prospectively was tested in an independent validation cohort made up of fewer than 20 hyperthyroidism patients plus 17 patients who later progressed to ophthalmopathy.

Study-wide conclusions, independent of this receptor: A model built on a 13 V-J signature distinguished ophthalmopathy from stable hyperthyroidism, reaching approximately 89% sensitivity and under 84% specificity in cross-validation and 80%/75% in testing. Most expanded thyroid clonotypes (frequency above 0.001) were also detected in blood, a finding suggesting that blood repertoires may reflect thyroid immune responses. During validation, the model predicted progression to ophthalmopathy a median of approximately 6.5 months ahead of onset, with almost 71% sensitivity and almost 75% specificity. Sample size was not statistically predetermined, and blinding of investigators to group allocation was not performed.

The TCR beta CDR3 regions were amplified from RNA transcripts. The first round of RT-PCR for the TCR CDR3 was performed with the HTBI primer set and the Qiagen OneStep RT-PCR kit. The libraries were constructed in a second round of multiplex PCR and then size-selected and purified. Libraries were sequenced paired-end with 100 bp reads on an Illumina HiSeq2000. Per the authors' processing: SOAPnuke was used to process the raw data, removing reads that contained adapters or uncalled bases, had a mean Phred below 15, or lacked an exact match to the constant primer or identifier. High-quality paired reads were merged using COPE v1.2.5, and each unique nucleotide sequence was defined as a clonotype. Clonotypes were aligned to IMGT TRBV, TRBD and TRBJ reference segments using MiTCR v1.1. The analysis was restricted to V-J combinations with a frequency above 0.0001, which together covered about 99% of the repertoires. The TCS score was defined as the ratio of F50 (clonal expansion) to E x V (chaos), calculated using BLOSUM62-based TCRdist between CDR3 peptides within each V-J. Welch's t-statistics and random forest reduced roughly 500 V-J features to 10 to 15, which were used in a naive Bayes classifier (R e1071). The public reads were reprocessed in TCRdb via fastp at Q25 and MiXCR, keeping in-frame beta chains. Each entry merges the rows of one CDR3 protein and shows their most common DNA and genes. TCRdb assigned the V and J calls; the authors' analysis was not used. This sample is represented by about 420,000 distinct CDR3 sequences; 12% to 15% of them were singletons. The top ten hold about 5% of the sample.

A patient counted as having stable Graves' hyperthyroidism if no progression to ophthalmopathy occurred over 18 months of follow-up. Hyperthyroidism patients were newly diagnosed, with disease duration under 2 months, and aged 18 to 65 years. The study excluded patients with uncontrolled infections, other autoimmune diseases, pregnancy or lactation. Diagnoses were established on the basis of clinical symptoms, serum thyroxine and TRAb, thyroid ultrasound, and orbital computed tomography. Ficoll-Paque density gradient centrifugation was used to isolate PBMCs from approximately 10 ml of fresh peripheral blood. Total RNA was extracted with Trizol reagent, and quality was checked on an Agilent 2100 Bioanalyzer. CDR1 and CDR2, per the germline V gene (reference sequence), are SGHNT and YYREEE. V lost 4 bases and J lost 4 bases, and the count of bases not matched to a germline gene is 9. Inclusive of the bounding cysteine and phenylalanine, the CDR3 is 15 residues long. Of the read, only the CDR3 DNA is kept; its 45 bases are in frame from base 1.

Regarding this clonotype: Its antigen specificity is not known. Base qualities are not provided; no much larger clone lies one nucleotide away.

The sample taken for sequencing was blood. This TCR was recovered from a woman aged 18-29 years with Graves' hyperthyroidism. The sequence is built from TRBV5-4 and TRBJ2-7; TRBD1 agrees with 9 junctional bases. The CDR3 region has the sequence CASSAPGTGNYEQYF. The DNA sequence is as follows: TGTGCCAGCAGCGCCCCCGGGACAGGGAATTACGAGCAGTACTTC.